This entry lists 32 T cell receptor beta chains sequenced from one sample in a study of cytotoxic CD8 clonotypes in ibrutinib-treated CLL. Produced via immunoSEQ multiplex PCR; TCRdb's table is partial and in-frame only. Among 300,000 to 400,000 clones listed, 60% to 80% were seen once. Sample: PBMCs, taken after 36 months of ibrutinib treatment. These receptors were obtained from a human donor with chronic lymphocytic leukemia.

The chain has TRBV19 and TRBJ2-5; 8 bases match TRBD1. Germline V gives CDR1 LNHDA, CDR2 SQIVND (reference sequence). Germline trimming cut 5 bases from V and 5 bases from J; bases unmatched to any gene: 4. CDR3 size: 13 residues. CDR3 coding DNA: TGTGCCAGTAGTCAACAGGGGGGCGAGACCCAGTACTTC. Encoded protein: CASSQQGGETQYF.

The chain uses TRBV5-1 and TRBJ2-3; tentative D call: TRBD1 (6 bases). V lost 4 bases and J 1 base, leaving 16 bases between the germline ends. The CDR3 has 16 residues. Germline CDR1 reads SGHRS; CDR2 reads YFSETQ. CDR3 DNA sequence: TGCGCCAGCAGCGTTGGTCGAAGGACAGGCACAGATACGCAGTATTTT. It codes for CASSVGRRTGTDTQYF.

V gene TRBV4-1 combines with J gene TRBJ2-2, with a tentative D call TRBD1 (6 bases). The CDR3 consists of 16 residues. CDR1 and CDR2 (germline): MGHRA, YSYEKL. V was trimmed by 6 bases and J by 0 bases, leaving 14 bases between them. The CDR3 DNA follows: TGCGCCAGCAGAGGGGCCAGGGGCCCGAACACCGGGGAGCTGTTTTTT. Protein: CASRGARGPNTGELFF.

The chain recombines TRBV7-2 with TRBJ2-2; D may be TRBD1 or TRBD2 (5 bases each). In germline, CDR1 is SGHTA, CDR2 FQGNSA. CDR3 length: 17 amino acids. Trimming removed 2 bases from V and 4 bases from J, with 17 bases in between. As DNA, the CDR3 is TGTGCCAGCAGCTTACAGAGGTCGGGGCTAGTCACCGGGGAGCTGTTTTTT. Residues: CASSLQRSGLVTGELFF.

This CDR3 is CASSRPGTTTGYGYTF. CDR3 nucleotides: TGTGCCAGCAGCAGACCGGGGACTACAACCGGGTATGGCTACACCTTC. This rearrangement joins TRBV7-2 to TRBJ1-2; D perhaps matches TRBD1 (5 bases). There are 16 residues in the CDR3. Germline V gene lookup returns CDR1 SGHTA and CDR2 FQGNSA. The V and J ends lost 5 bases and 5 bases respectively, with 21 bases between them.

This clone was recorded once. The chain couples TRBV7-3 to TRBJ2-3; a weak D match, TRBD1 (6 bases). CDR1 SGHTA and CDR2 FQGTGA come from the germline V gene. The CDR3 has 15 residues. V lost 5 bases and J 1 base, leaving 13 bases between the germline ends. CDR3 protein: CASSLRDTGTDTQYF. The CDR3 DNA follows: TGTGCCAGCAGCCTCCGGGACACAGGCACAGATACGCAGTATTTT.

The J gene is TRBJ2-5, the V gene TRBV2, with D perhaps assigned TRBD1 or TRBD2 (5 bases each). Germline V CDR1 and CDR2: SNHLY, FYNNEI. The CDR3 sequence is 15 residues long. The V end was cut by 11 bases, the J end by 1 base, with 20 bases between. The CDR3 sequence is CAQRGKSRGQETQYF. The CDR3 region has the DNA TGTGCCCAGAGAGGGAAAAGTAGGGGCCAAGAGACCCAGTACTTC.

This rearrangement joins TRBV18 to TRBJ2-5; D may correspond to TRBD1 or TRBD2 (5 bases each). This CDR3 is 15 amino acids long. V lost 3 bases and J 4 bases, leaving 15 bases between the germline ends. Germline-derived CDR1 and CDR2 are KGHSH and LQKENI. CDR3: CASSPPGQEVETQYF. The CDR3 DNA is TGTGCCAGCTCACCCCCGGGGCAGGAGGTAGAGACCCAGTACTTC.

The V gene is TRBV4-3, the J gene TRBJ2-7; TRBD1 aligns across 8 bases. Trimming cost V 0 bases and J 3 bases; bases outside gene matches: 4. Germline loops: CDR1 LGHNA, CDR2 YSLEER. CDR3 length equals 15 residues. Here the CDR3 reads CASSQETGANYEQYF. The CDR3 nucleotides read TGCGCCAGCAGCCAAGAGACAGGGGCTAACTACGAGCAGTACTTC.

The DNA of the CDR3 is TGCGCCAGCAGCCCTCAACAGGGGTTCGAGCAGTACTTC. Translation: CASSPQQGFEQYF. This chain uses TRBV4-1 with TRBJ2-7; TRBD1 agrees at 7 bases. This CDR3 spans 13 amino acids. After removal of 4 bases from V and 6 bases from J, the junction contained 6 bases not matched to a gene. The V gene's germline CDR1 is MGHRA and CDR2 YSYEKL.

The V call is TRBV5-4, the J call TRBJ1-1, with 12 bases that match TRBD1. Germline trimming cut 9 bases from V and 0 bases from J; bases unmatched to any gene: 9. The V gene's germline CDR1 is SGHNT and CDR2 YYREEE (reference sequence). The CDR3 consists of 16 residues. CDR3 DNA: TGTGCCATGAAGTCCGGGACAGGGGGCATGAACACTGAAGCTTTCTTT. As protein: CAMKSGTGGMNTEAFF.

This clone was recorded only once. V is TRBV1 and J is TRBJ1-3. TRBV1 corresponds to a pseudogene. CDR3 length: 14 residues. The CDR3 sequence: CTSSPTAGTNTIYF. CDR3 nucleotide sequence: TGCACCAGCAGCCCTACAGCGGGGACAAACACCATATATTTT.

The chain joins TRBV15 to TRBJ2-2; D uncertain. Trimming removed 0 bases from V and 4 bases from J, with 12 bases in between. This CDR3 spans 16 amino acids. Looked up from germline, CDR1 is LNHNV and CDR2 is YYDKDF (reference sequence). CDR3 bases: TGTGCCACCAGCAGAGATGTTCCCCGGATCACCGGGGAGCTGTTTTTT. Translation: CATSRDVPRITGELFF.

The chain is built from TRBV21-1 and TRBJ2-7; TRBD1 is the table's D call and was not checked against the DNA. TRBV21-1 is described as a pseudogene. The CDR3 has 20 amino acids. The CDR3 loop reads CASSKVAAGGDNSKGYEQYF. In nucleotides, the CDR3 is TGTGCCAGCAGCAAAGTGGCGGCAGGGGGCGATAATAGTAAAGGATACGAGCAGTACTTC.

The gene calls are TRBV4-1 and TRBJ2-2, with D possibly matching TRBD2 (5 bases). The CDR3 runs 16 residues. V lost 6 bases and J lost 8, with 22 bases in between. Germline V lookup: CDR1 MGHRA, CDR2 YSYEKL. CDR3 protein: CASRRFVTRTSGELFF. In DNA, the CDR3 is TGCGCCAGCAGGAGGTTTGTCACTAGAACATCTGGGGAGCTGTTTTTT.

The chain links TRBV19 to TRBJ1-5; 8 positions agree with TRBD1. Germline CDR1 and CDR2: LNHDA and SQIVND (reference sequence). CDR3 length: 15 residues. Germline trimming cut 7 bases from V and 2 bases from J; bases unmatched to any gene: 7. The DNA for the CDR3 is TGTGCCAGTACTGGGACAGGTCTAGGCAATCAGCCCCAGCATTTT. This gives the protein CASTGTGLGNQPQHF.

The count of this clone is one. The V call is TRBV9, the J call TRBJ1-2; D is unclear. Germline values: CDR1 SGDLS, CDR2 YYNGEE. CDR3 size: 11 residues. V lost 5 bases and J 5 bases, leaving 7 bases between the germline ends. CDR3 in amino acids: CASSEVYGYTF. DNA for the CDR3: TGTGCCAGCAGTGAAGTATATGGCTACACCTTC.

The J gene is TRBJ1-2, the V gene TRBV4-1; TRBD1 might be the D (5 bases). CDR3 size: 15 residues. Trimming removed 0 bases from V and 2 bases from J, with 10 bases in between. The V gene's germline CDR1 is MGHRA and CDR2 YSYEKL. The CDR3 region is CASSQETWTNYGYTF. CDR3 sequence (DNA): TGCGCCAGCAGCCAAGAGACGTGGACAAACTATGGCTACACCTTC.

The chain combines TRBV15 with TRBJ2-3; D may match TRBD1 or TRBD2 (5 bases each). The CDR3 contains 15 residues. V gave up 4 bases and J gave up 2 bases, with 13 bases separating them. Germline V gene data show CDR1 as LNHNV and CDR2 as YYDKDF (reference sequence). CDR3 sequence: CATSNRDPTTDTQYF. The CDR3 DNA reads TGTGCCACCAGCAACCGGGACCCCACCACAGATACGCAGTATTTT.

The V call is TRBV6-1, the J call TRBJ2-7; maybe TRBD1 (6 bases). The CDR3 contains 14 residues. Germline values: CDR1 MNHNS, CDR2 SASEGT. V lost 4 bases, J lost 2 bases, and 12 bases lay in between. This CDR3 reads CASSGQGWAYEQYF. CDR3 in DNA: TGTGCCAGCAGTGGGCAGGGGTGGGCCTACGAGCAGTACTTC.

This chain connects TRBV12-5 to TRBJ2-1; D call uncertain. The CDR3 runs 13 residues. CDR1 is LGHNT and CDR2 is FRNRAP in the germline V gene. V was cut by 0 bases and J by 1 base, with 1 base left in between. The CDR3: CASGLVSYNEQFF. DNA of the CDR3: TGTGCTAGTGGTTTGGTATCCTACAATGAGCAGTTCTTC.

The table lists this clone with a few counts. The chain has TRBV5-5 and TRBJ2-2, with 9 nucleotides matching TRBD1. V trimming: 0 bases; J trimming: 4 bases; junction bases outside the gene matches: 10. The CDR3 spans 18 residues. The V gene's germline CDR1 is SGHKS and CDR2 YYEKEE (reference sequence). The CDR3 spells CASSLGPGTGWPTGELFF. Written as DNA, the CDR3 is TGTGCCAGCAGCTTGGGCCCCGGGACAGGGTGGCCCACCGGGGAGCTGTTTTTT.

The chain combines TRBV2 with TRBJ1-2; D is uncertain. Germline values: CDR1 SNHLY, CDR2 FYNNEI. The CDR3 runs to 13 residues. V lost 2 bases and J lost 6, with 10 bases in between. In nucleotides, the CDR3 is TGTGCCAGCAGTGAATGGAGGGTTCATGGCTACACCTTC. It codes for CASSEWRVHGYTF. The complete variable domain, with remaining parts taken from reference TRBV2 and TRBJ1-2, reads EPEVTQTPSHQVTQMGQEVILRCVPISNHLYFYWYRQILGQKVEFLVSFYNNEISEKSEIFDDQFSVERPDGSNFTLKIRSTKLEDSAMYFCASSEWRVHGYTFGSGTRLTVV.

The chain employs TRBV7-9 and TRBJ1-2, with D possibly TRBD1 on 5 matching bases. V was cut by 2 bases and J by 5 bases, with 15 bases left in between. Per the germline V gene, CDR1 is SEHNR and CDR2 is FQNEAQ (reference sequence). CDR3 size: 15 residues. In DNA form, the CDR3 reads TGTGCCAGCAGCTTATATATGACAGAAGTTTATGGCTACACCTTC. Translation: CASSLYMTEVYGYTF.

This clone has just one count. The rearrangement joins TRBV6-1 to TRBJ2-3, with a possible D match to TRBD1 (5 bases). Germline CDR1 MNHNS, CDR2 SASEGT. The length of the CDR3 is 19 residues. V was shortened by 1 base and J by 1 base, with 21 bases between the two germline ends. The CDR3 region is CASSEDKGRLMDGTDTQYF. The CDR3 bases are TGTGCCAGCAGTGAAGACAAGGGGCGCCTCATGGACGGCACAGATACGCAGTATTTT.

CDR3 nucleotide sequence: TGTGCCAGCAGTTACTCGGGCCGTAGCTCTGGAAACACCATATATTTT. Its translation is CASSYSGRSSGNTIYF. This rearrangement joins TRBV6-5 to TRBJ1-3; D not resolved. Germline loops: CDR1 MNHEY, CDR2 SVGAGI. The V and J ends lost 0 bases and 0 bases respectively, with 9 bases between them. The CDR3 has 16 residues.

The sample holds one count of this clone. The chain combines TRBV5-1 with TRBJ2-3; TRBD2 agrees at 10 bases. Germline lookup yields CDR1 SGHRS and CDR2 YFSETQ. The length of the CDR3 is 16 residues. J lost 3 bases, V lost 4 bases, and 8 bases had no gene match. Here the CDR3 DNA reads TGCGCCAGCAGCATGAAACTAGCGGGACGGACAGATACGCAGTATTTT. Translated, it gives CASSMKLAGRTDTQYF.

In DNA form, the CDR3 reads TGCAGCGTTGGTGTGACAGGGGGCAGTAACGGGGAGCTGTTTTTT. Translation gives CSVGVTGGSNGELFF. The chain joins TRBV29-1 to TRBJ2-2; 10 nucleotides match TRBD1. With 4 bases clipped from V and 7 bases from J, the junction kept 9 bases outside the gene matches. There are 15 residues in the CDR3. Germline lookup yields CDR1 SQVTM and CDR2 ANQGSEA.

The V gene is TRBV19, the J gene TRBJ1-1; D ambiguous. Germline values: CDR1 LNHDA, CDR2 SQIVND (reference sequence). CDR3 size: 15 residues. Between the trimmed V and J ends, which lost 2 bases and 1 base, there was a span of 11 bases. The CDR3 DNA sequence: TGTGCCAGTAGTATACGTGGAGGAGGGAACACTGAAGCTTTCTTT. Its translation is CASSIRGGGNTEAFF.

The V and J genes are TRBV29-1 and TRBJ2-1, with 13 bases that match TRBD2. V was pared by 7 bases and J by 7 bases, with 7 bases of the junction left unmatched. The CDR3 length is 14 residues. Germline lookup yields CDR1 SQVTM and CDR2 ANQGSEA. CDR3 region: CSGSLAGGRNEQFF. In nucleotides, the CDR3 is TGCAGCGGATCACTAGCGGGAGGGAGGAATGAGCAGTTCTTC.

The chain employs TRBV10-2 and TRBJ1-5, with 9 bases fitting TRBD1. CDR1 and CDR2 from the germline V gene are WSHSY and SAAADI. Trimming at V came to 6 bases and at J to 3 bases, leaving 6 bases not matched to a gene. This CDR3 comprises 15 residues. CDR3 loop: CASRSGTGLNQPQHF. Written as DNA, the CDR3 is TGCGCCAGCAGGTCCGGGACAGGGCTCAATCAGCCCCAGCATTTT.

J is TRBJ2-3 and V is TRBV19; TRBD1 agrees at 8 bases. V dropped 5 bases and J dropped 6; count of bases not matched to a gene: 7. Germline lookup yields CDR1 LNHDA and CDR2 SQIVND (reference sequence). CDR3 length equals 14 residues. The CDR3 region has the DNA TGTGCCAGTAGTCCCGGACAGGGAGCGGATACGCAGTATTTT. It is translated as CASSPGQGADTQYF.